The 27 T cell receptor beta chains presented below share a single source sample, sequenced in a study of regulatory T cells in long-lasting Graves disease. Sample time point: persistent/refractory GD, antithyroid drugs over 5 years with positive TRAb. Isolated PBMC RNA provided the starting material for the TCR library. Library construction for TCR beta used iRepertoire HTBI primers and Arm-PCR of CDR3 regions. TCRdb reprocessed the multiplex PCR reads via MiXCR and lists one record per CDR3 protein. The sample contains around 500,000 distinct CDR3 sequences, roughly 20% of which appear only once. Source: peripheral blood mononuclear cells (PBMCs), taken when the disease was refractory, from a patient treated with antithyroid drugs. Receptor source: a female donor with Graves disease.

This chain uses TRBV19 with TRBJ1-5, with TRBD1 matching over 8 bases. Unmatched junction bases numbered 10, after V lost 6 bases and J lost 6 bases. Germline CDR1 LNHDA, CDR2 SQIVND (reference sequence). The CDR3 length is 15 residues. CDR3 protein: CASSDGQGAGQPQHF. CDR3 bases: TGTGCCAGTAGCGACGGACAGGGTGCGGGTCAGCCCCAGCATTTT.

This clonotype has ten or more counts. The V call is TRBV2, the J call TRBJ1-1; no definite D call. CDR3 length: 14 amino acids. Trimming cost V 7 bases and J 1 base, with 13 bases left between them. The germline V gene encodes CDR1 SNHLY and CDR2 FYNNEI. The CDR3 DNA is TGTGCCAGCACCCCCGTGGGGAAGAACACTGAAGCTTTCTTT. Protein: CASTPVGKNTEAFF.

This clonotype was seen at least ten times. The V gene is TRBV20-1, the J gene TRBJ1-1; possible D gene TRBD1, 6 bases. Germline V gives CDR1 DFQATT, CDR2 SNEGSKA (reference sequence). CDR3 length equals 16 residues. V dropped 3 bases and J dropped 6 bases, with 23 bases sitting between them. In nucleotides, the CDR3 is TGCAGTGCTAGGGCTGAATACAGGGCAGAGTCACCTGAAGCTTTCTTT. This encodes CSARAEYRAESPEAFF.

The chain combines TRBV6-1 with TRBJ2-2; a weak D match, TRBD1 (6 bases). CDR3 length equals 16 residues. CDR1 and CDR2 (germline): MNHNS, SASEGT. V dropped 5 bases and J dropped 2 bases, with 15 bases sitting between them. CDR3 region: CASSRTGTLNTGELFF. CDR3 nucleotide sequence: TGTGCCAGCAGTCGGACCGGGACATTAAACACCGGGGAGCTGTTTTTT.

This clonotype was counted only a few times. J is TRBJ2-7 and V is TRBV27; no firm D call. The CDR3 extends over 14 amino acids. The V end was cut by 2 bases, the J end by 4 bases, with 12 bases between. Germline assignment: CDR1 MNHEY and CDR2 SMNVEV (reference sequence). The DNA of the CDR3 is TGTGCCAGCAGTTTAGCTGGAAGATTGTACGAGCAGTACTTC. Encoded protein: CASSLAGRLYEQYF.

This clonotype was counted a few times. The chain recombines TRBV28 with TRBJ2-2; D ambiguous. The germline V gene has CDR1 MDHEN and CDR2 SYDVKM. This CDR3 spans 11 amino acids. V lost 7 bases and J 7 bases, leaving 7 bases between the germline ends. The CDR3 sequence is CASMDRGELFF. The CDR3 region has the DNA TGTGCCAGCATGGATCGCGGGGAGCTGTTTTTT.

This clonotype was seen a few times. The chain couples TRBV7-9 to TRBJ1-2; D remains ambiguous. The germline V gene encodes CDR1 SEHNR and CDR2 FQNEAQ (reference sequence). Trimming took 5 bases from V and 7 from J, leaving 14 bases between them. The CDR3 runs 13 residues. CDR3 sequence: CASSPEGPGGYTF. The CDR3 region has the DNA TGTGCCAGCAGCCCTGAGGGTCCCGGTGGCTACACCTTC. Filled out from reference TRBV7-9 and TRBJ1-2, the complete variable domain reads DTGVSQNPRHKITKRGQNVTFRCDPISEHNRLYWYRQTLGQGPEFLTYFQNEAQLEKSRLLSDRFSAERPKGSFSTLEIQRTEQGDSAMYLCASSPEGPGGYTFGSGTRLTVV.

This clonotype came up a few times. The V call is TRBV4-1, the J call TRBJ2-7, with TRBD1 as a possible D gene (6 bases). The CDR3 loop spans 15 amino acids. Trimming shortened V by 1 base and J by 3 bases, and 13 bases separated the two germline ends. The germline V gene encodes CDR1 MGHRA and CDR2 YSYEKL. The CDR3 bases are TGCGCCAGCAGCCAAGTTCCGGACAGAAACTACGAGCAGTACTTC. Its translation: CASSQVPDRNYEQYF.

The chain combines TRBV9 with TRBJ2-1, with 9 bases fitting TRBD2. The CDR3 is 15 amino acids. The germline V gene has CDR1 SGDLS and CDR2 YYNGEE. V lost 3 bases, J lost 7 bases, and 8 bases stayed unmatched. The chain's CDR3 is CASSELAGLRNEQFF. The DNA of the CDR3 is TGTGCCAGCAGCGAACTAGCGGGCCTTAGAAATGAGCAGTTCTTC. The full variable domain, with the rest looked up from reference TRBV9 and TRBJ2-1, is DSGVTQTPKHLITATGQRVTLRCSPRSGDLSVYWYQQSLDQGLQFLIQYYNGEERAKGNILERFSAQQFPDLHSELNLSSLELGDSALYFCASSELAGLRNEQFFGPGTRLTVL.

The chain is built from TRBV20-1 and TRBJ2-6; 7 bases are a match to TRBD2. J lost 1 base, V lost 3 bases, and 0 bases had no gene match. Germline-derived CDR1 and CDR2 are DFQATT and SNEGSKA (reference sequence). This CDR3 contains 14 residues. The CDR3 is CSARRGSGANVLTF. The CDR3 DNA is TGCAGTGCTAGGCGGGGGTCTGGGGCCAACGTCCTGACTTTC.

This clonotype appeared a few times. The V and J genes are TRBV7-2 and TRBJ2-4, with 8 bases that match TRBD2. Trimming took 5 bases from V and 4 from J; bases not matched to a gene: 13. Germline V gives CDR1 SGHTA, CDR2 FQGNSA. The CDR3 extends over 17 amino acids. The chain's CDR3 is CASSQGGSGIGKNIQYF. DNA of the CDR3: TGTGCCAGCAGCCAAGGGGGTAGCGGGATAGGTAAAAACATTCAGTACTTC.

This chain uses TRBV11-1 with TRBJ2-1; TRBD2 agrees at 11 bases. With 5 bases clipped from V and 4 bases from J, the junction kept 4 bases outside the gene matches. The V gene's germline CDR1 is SGHAT and CDR2 FQDESV (reference sequence). This CDR3 contains 15 residues. CDR3 in amino acids: CASSIRTSGYNEQFF. Written as DNA, the CDR3 is TGTGCCAGCAGCATACGGACTAGCGGGTACAATGAGCAGTTCTTC.

This sequence joins TRBV30 and TRBJ2-7; D may be TRBD2 (5 bases). Per germline, CDR1 GTSNPN and CDR2 SVGIG (reference sequence). The CDR3 loop spans 12 amino acids. V lost 0 bases, J lost 2 bases, and 5 bases lay in between. The CDR3 is CAWSVAAYEQYF. The CDR3 nucleotides are TGTGCCTGGAGTGTAGCGGCCTACGAGCAGTACTTC.

This clonotype came up many times. V usage is TRBV20-1 and J usage is TRBJ2-7; D remains unclear. Germline loops: CDR1 DFQATT, CDR2 SNEGSKA (reference sequence). There are 14 residues in the CDR3. Trimming cost V 6 bases and J 3 bases, with 18 bases left between them. In DNA form, the CDR3 reads TGCAGTGCCCAACTGGGCGTCAGTTTCTACGAGCAGTACTTC. This encodes CSAQLGVSFYEQYF.

This clonotype appeared once. A much larger clone lies one base from this, so it may be a read error. The chain carries TRBV12-3 or TRBV12-4 and TRBJ1-2; unclear D gene. CDR3 size: 15 residues. The CDR3: CASSLVFGQSHGHTF. CDR3 coding DNA: TGTGCCAGCAGTTTAGTTTTTGGGCAGAGTCATGGCCACACCTTC.

As for this clonotype: At one boundary the junction diverges from the germline segment, which might be a read error. The chain has TRBV6-1 and TRBJ2-7; either TRBD1 or TRBD2 may fit D (5 bases each). Germline V gene data show CDR1 as MNHNS and CDR2 as SASEGT. The CDR3 runs 15 residues. CDR3 protein: CASSEAWDEAYEQYF. CDR3 DNA: TGCGCCAGCAGTGAGGCCTGGGACGAAGCCTACGAGCAGTACTTC.

This clonotype was observed a handful of times. This chain connects TRBV20-1 to TRBJ1-3, with 8 bases matching TRBD1. CDR1 is DFQATT, CDR2 SNEGSKA, per germline (reference sequence). The CDR3 consists of 13 residues. Germline trimming cut 2 bases from V and 8 bases from J; bases unmatched to any gene: 5. The CDR3 nucleotides read TGCAGTGCTAGACCCAGGGGGCGCGACACCATATATTTT. Its translation: CSARPRGRDTIYF.

The sample holds a few counts of this clonotype. This chain links TRBV24-1 with TRBJ1-2; 12 positions match TRBD1. This CDR3 has 14 residues. CDR1 and CDR2 (germline): KGHDR, SFDVKD. Trimming at V came to 5 bases and at J to 6 bases, leaving 3 bases not matched to a gene. The CDR3 is CATSARDRGHGYTF. The CDR3 region has the DNA TGTGCCACCAGTGCCAGGGACAGGGGGCATGGCTACACCTTC.

This clonotype came up many times. The rearrangement links TRBV29-1 to TRBJ1-2, with TRBD1 matching 9 bases. The CDR3 sequence is 12 residues long. Germline V gene sequence: CDR1 SQVTM, CDR2 ANQGSEA. After removal of 7 bases from V and 7 bases from J, the junction contained 7 bases not matched to a gene. The CDR3 region is CSGRQGGGGYTF. The CDR3 nucleotides read TGCAGCGGTCGACAGGGGGGAGGTGGCTACACCTTC. The variable domain in full, completed from reference TRBV29-1 and TRBJ1-2, reads SAVISQKPSRDICQRGTSLTIQCQVDSQVTMMFWYRQQPGQSLTLIATANQGSEATYESGFVIDKFPISRPNLTFSTLTVSNMSPEDSSIYLCSGRQGGGGYTFGSGTRLTVV.

This clonotype was counted between two and nine times. V is TRBV5-1 and J is TRBJ1-1; D is ambiguous. The length of the CDR3 is 12 residues. The V gene's germline CDR1 is SGHRS and CDR2 YFSETQ. Trimming took 0 bases from V and 7 from J, leaving 7 bases between them. The CDR3 DNA is TGCGCCAGCAGCTTGGACCAGCTTGAAGCTTTCTTT. It specifies CASSLDQLEAFF.

The chain has TRBV5-1 and TRBJ2-2, with D hard to call. Germline V CDR1 and CDR2: SGHRS, YFSETQ. V was clipped by 0 bases and J by 2 bases, with 8 bases between them. This CDR3 has 15 amino acids. CDR3 sequence (DNA): TGCGCCAGCAGCTTGGGGGCAGCTAACACCGGGGAGCTGTTTTTT. Its protein is CASSLGAANTGELFF.

V is TRBV14 and J is TRBJ1-6; the D gene is possibly TRBD1 (5 bases). CDR3 length: 15 residues. The germline V gene has CDR1 SGHDN and CDR2 FVKESK. V was shortened by 0 bases and J by 9 bases, with 12 bases between the two germline ends. In DNA form, the CDR3 reads TGTGCCAGCAGCCAAGACGGGACCCTCCGTTCACCCCTCCACTTT. This codes for CASSQDGTLRSPLHF.

The chain carries TRBV5-4 and TRBJ2-2, with D uncertain. The V gene lost 4 bases and the J gene lost 5 bases, with 12 bases spanning the gap. Germline V gene data show CDR1 as SGHNT and CDR2 as YYREEE (reference sequence). The CDR3 is 14 residues long. CDR3 coding DNA: TGTGCCAGCAGCCTTGCCGCGAGAACCGGGGAGCTGTTTTTT. Translated: CASSLAARTGELFF.

This clonotype was counted ten times or more. The J gene is TRBJ2-7, the V gene TRBV6-1; tentatively, D is TRBD2 (5 bases). The germline V and J ends were trimmed by 3 bases and 4 bases, with 16 bases remaining between them. This CDR3 is 15 amino acids long. Looked up from germline, CDR1 is MNHNS and CDR2 is SASEGT. CDR3 DNA sequence: TGTGCCAGCAGTGAGTGGGAGTCCCCCGTTTACGAGCAGTACTTC. Translation: CASSEWESPVYEQYF.

For the CDR3, the DNA is TGTGCCAGCAGTACCGGGACAGAAATTTCACCCCTCCACTTT. Translation gives CASSTGTEISPLHF. The chain employs TRBV28 and TRBJ1-6; 7 nucleotides match TRBD1. Trimming at V came to 5 bases and at J to 9 bases, leaving 7 bases not matched to a gene. Germline values: CDR1 MDHEN, CDR2 SYDVKM. This CDR3 comprises 14 residues.

This chain links TRBV12-3 or TRBV12-4 with TRBJ2-3, with a possible D match to TRBD1 (5 bases). The CDR3 is 16 amino acids. Trimming removed 3 bases at V and 2 bases at J, with 15 bases between. DNA of the CDR3: TGTGCCAGCAGTTTGGTTGGGCAGGGAAACACAGATACGCAGTATTTT. The encoded protein is CASSLVGQGNTDTQYF.

On this clonotype itself: It may be a read error: a sequence one base away is much more abundant. The V call is TRBV20-1, the J call TRBJ2-7; 10 bases fit TRBD2. Germline V gene sequence: CDR1 DFQATT, CDR2 SNEGSKA (reference sequence). CDR3 size: 14 residues. CDR3 region: CNARDLAGVGEQYF. CDR3 DNA sequence: TGCAATGCTAGAGACCTAGCGGGAGTGGGGGAGCAGTACTTC.